These 19 T cell receptor beta chains originate from one sample sequenced in a study of cytomegalovirus exposure and HLA in healthy donors. Primers: 60 Vbeta forward and 13 Jbeta reverse. Sequencing used immunoSEQ multiplex PCR; TCRdb keeps in-frame clones, though not all of them. Of 100,000 to 150,000 clones in the sample, about three quarters were seen once. Sequenced: PBMCs. The source is a man under 40 in good health and CMV-seronegative.

The chain is built from TRBV19 and TRBJ2-6; D unresolved. Germline lookup yields CDR1 LNHDA and CDR2 SQIVND (reference sequence). The CDR3 has 16 amino acids. Trimming shortened V by 7 bases and J by 0 bases, and 13 bases separated the two germline ends. The CDR3 region is CASTSLALSGANVLTF. The CDR3 DNA reads as TGTGCCAGTACCTCTCTTGCGCTCTCTGGGGCCAACGTCCTGACTTTC.

The V gene is TRBV6-1, the J gene TRBJ1-2; 8 bases map to TRBD1. Germline CDR1 MNHNS, CDR2 SASEGT. This CDR3 comprises 15 residues. J was trimmed by 0 bases and V by 7 bases; bases with no gene match: 7. The CDR3 DNA reads TGTGCCAGCACCCCGGGACAGGATTCTAACTATGGCTACACCTTC. It is translated as CASTPGQDSNYGYTF.

The V gene is TRBV27, the J gene TRBJ2-1, with D possibly matching TRBD2 (6 bases). The CDR3 totals 16 residues. V was cut by 5 bases and J by 4 bases, with 18 bases left in between. The V gene's germline CDR1 is MNHEY and CDR2 SMNVEV (reference sequence). The CDR3 nucleotides read TGTGCCAGCAGTCCGCTTAGCGGAGGGCCGTACAATGAGCAGTTCTTC. It yields the protein CASSPLSGGPYNEQFF.

V usage is TRBV9 and J usage is TRBJ2-1, with 9 positions matching TRBD2. V gave up 0 bases and J gave up 1 base; unmatched junction bases: 5. The CDR3 sequence is 17 residues long. The germline CDR1 and CDR2 sequences are SGDLS and YYNGEE. CDR3 in amino acids: CASSVVASGTSYNEQFF. CDR3 nucleotide sequence: TGTGCCAGCAGCGTAGTGGCTAGCGGGACTTCCTACAATGAGCAGTTCTTC.

The chain joins TRBV2 to TRBJ2-3; 10 nucleotides align to TRBD2. CDR3 length: 14 amino acids. V trimming: 9 bases; J trimming: 1 base; junction bases outside the gene matches: 4. Germline V gene lookup returns CDR1 SNHLY and CDR2 FYNNEI. The CDR3 DNA reads as TGTGCCAGGACAGGGACTAGCGGCACAGATACGCAGTATTTT. Translated: CARTGTSGTDTQYF. Filled out from reference TRBV2 and TRBJ2-3, the complete variable domain reads EPEVTQTPSHQVTQMGQEVILRCVPISNHLYFYWYRQILGQKVEFLVSFYNNEISEKSEIFDDQFSVERPDGSNFTLKIRSTKLEDSAMYFCARTGTSGTDTQYFGPGTRLTVL.

The gene calls are TRBV14 and TRBJ2-1, with D tentatively TRBD1 (6 bases). The CDR3 is 15 residues long. Germline V gene lookup returns CDR1 SGHDN and CDR2 FVKESK. V gave up 4 bases and J gave up 4 bases, with 14 bases separating them. CDR3 loop: CASSPRGTLYNEQFF. The CDR3 region has the DNA TGTGCCAGCAGCCCCAGGGGTACGCTTTACAATGAGCAGTTCTTC.

The chain employs TRBV6-6 and TRBJ1-1, with 7 bases fitting TRBD1. Germline trimming cut 8 bases from V and 5 bases from J; bases unmatched to any gene: 11. The germline V gene encodes CDR1 MNHNY and CDR2 SVGAGI (reference sequence). The CDR3 has 14 residues. Here the CDR3 reads CASRLTGSETEAFF. The CDR3 DNA reads TGTGCCAGCCGTTTGACAGGGAGTGAGACTGAAGCTTTCTTT.

Turning to this clone: Other DNA variants within this sample encode the same CDR3. The J gene is TRBJ1-3, the V gene TRBV9; D unclear. The V end lost 0 bases, the J end lost 1 base, and 8 bases lay between the germline ends. Per the germline V gene, CDR1 is SGDLS and CDR2 is YYNGEE. CDR3 size: 15 residues. Here the CDR3 DNA reads TGTGCCAGCAGCGTAGGAGGTGGTTCTGGAAACACCATATATTTT. Protein product: CASSVGGGSGNTIYF. The full variable domain, its missing parts supplied by reference TRBV9 and TRBJ1-3, is DSGVTQTPKHLITATGQRVTLRCSPRSGDLSVYWYQQSLDQGLQFLIQYYNGEERAKGNILERFSAQQFPDLHSELNLSSLELGDSALYFCASSVGGGSGNTIYFGEGSWLTVV.

Comment on this clone: The sample holds other DNA sequences that translate to the same CDR3. The chain links TRBV6-1 to TRBJ2-7; perhaps TRBD1 as D (5 bases). V dropped 2 bases and J dropped 0 bases, with 8 bases sitting between them. The CDR3 runs 14 residues. Germline CDR1 is MNHNS and CDR2 is SASEGT. The CDR3 DNA follows: TGTGCCAGCAGTGAACAGGGTGCCTCCTACGAGCAGTACTTC. Amino acids: CASSEQGASYEQYF.

The chain is built from TRBV9 and TRBJ1-1; D remains ambiguous. With 4 bases removed from V and 4 bases from J, the gap between germline ends came to 8 bases. The CDR3 is made up of 12 amino acids. CDR1 SGDLS and CDR2 YYNGEE come from the germline V gene. CDR3 loop: CASSPRSTEAFF. The CDR3 DNA reads as TGTGCCAGCAGCCCCCGGAGCACTGAAGCTTTCTTT.

The chain carries TRBV9 and TRBJ1-1, with D maybe TRBD1 (6 bases). The CDR3 totals 13 residues. V lost 3 bases to trimming and J lost 7 bases, with 13 bases between them. CDR1 is SGDLS and CDR2 is YYNGEE in the germline V gene. The CDR3 sequence: CASSALRGGEAFF. The CDR3 DNA follows: TGTGCCAGCAGCGCCCTGAGAGGGGGTGAAGCTTTCTTT.

A word on this clone: A read error may account for a junction end that differs from germline. The genes are TRBV5-6 and TRBJ1-2, with 7 bases lining up with TRBD1. This CDR3 spans 13 amino acids. Germline values: CDR1 SGHDT, CDR2 YYEEEE. The DNA for the CDR3 is TGTGCCAGCAGCTTGGGTTCGGGACAGACTGCTTACTTC. It specifies CASSLGSGQTAYF.

The rearrangement joins TRBV30 to TRBJ2-1, with 7 bases aligning to TRBD2. The CDR3 covers 14 residues. J was trimmed by 0 bases and V by 1 base; bases with no gene match: 0. The germline V gene has CDR1 GTSNPN and CDR2 SVGIG (reference sequence). The CDR3 is CAWSGGSSYNEQFF. The CDR3 coding sequence is TGTGCCTGGAGTGGCGGGAGCTCCTACAATGAGCAGTTCTTC.

The rearrangement links TRBV19 to TRBJ2-7; D uncertain. Germline assignment: CDR1 LNHDA and CDR2 SQIVND (reference sequence). The V end was cut by 5 bases, the J end by 7 bases, with 15 bases between. This CDR3 region has 13 residues. CDR3 residues: CASSPGPLQEQYF. CDR3 nucleotide sequence: TGTGCCAGTAGTCCCGGCCCCCTACAGGAGCAGTACTTC.

V and J are TRBV27 and TRBJ2-1; 9 nucleotides align to TRBD1. Germline loops: CDR1 MNHEY, CDR2 SMNVEV (reference sequence). The CDR3 is 15 amino acids. The V and J ends lost 6 bases and 0 bases, in that order; junction bases with no gene match: 3. CDR3 region: CASSMGQGSYNEQFF. Written as DNA, the CDR3 is TGTGCCAGCAGCATGGGACAGGGCTCCTACAATGAGCAGTTCTTC.

CDR3 residues: CASSFSGVLQPQHF. The DNA of the CDR3 is TGTGCCAGCAGTTTTTCGGGGGTTCTTCAGCCCCAGCATTTT. The chain employs TRBV28 and TRBJ1-5; D is perhaps TRBD1 (5 bases). The CDR3 extends over 14 amino acids. Trimming pared 3 bases from V and 6 bases from J, leaving 12 bases between. Germline V gives CDR1 MDHEN, CDR2 SYDVKM.

V gene TRBV28 combines with J gene TRBJ2-1; 10 nucleotides line up with TRBD2. Looked up from germline, CDR1 is MDHEN and CDR2 is SYDVKM. Trimming at V came to 2 bases and at J to 3 bases, leaving 7 bases not matched to a gene. The CDR3 spans 17 residues. This CDR3 is CASSLGASGRVYNEQFF. CDR3 DNA: TGTGCCAGCAGTTTAGGGGCCAGCGGGAGGGTCTACAATGAGCAGTTCTTC. The full variable domain, in which reference TRBV28 and TRBJ2-1 provide the parts outside the CDR3, is DVKVTQSSRYLVKRTGEKVFLECVQDMDHENMFWYRQDPGLGLRLIYFSYDVKMKEKGDIPEGYSVSREKKERFSLILESASTNQTSMYLCASSLGASGRVYNEQFFGPGTRLTVL.

The chain combines TRBV6-5 with TRBJ1-5, with D possibly matching TRBD1 (6 bases). This CDR3 comprises 13 residues. CDR1 is MNHEY and CDR2 is SVGAGI in the germline V gene. The V end lost 6 bases, the J end lost 6 bases, and 12 bases lay between the germline ends. CDR3 in amino acids: CASRQGLSQPQHF. The CDR3, as DNA: TGTGCCAGCAGACAGGGTTTAAGTCAGCCCCAGCATTTT.

This chain links TRBV28 with TRBJ1-2, with D unclear. This CDR3 is built from 14 residues. In germline, CDR1 is MDHEN, CDR2 SYDVKM. V was trimmed by 4 bases and J by 0 bases, leaving 9 bases between them. Written as DNA, the CDR3 is TGTGCCAGCAGTTCAGCGTCCGCTAACTATGGCTACACCTTC. Encoded protein: CASSSASANYGYTF.